This T cell receptor beta chain was sequenced in a study of early T cells in non-severe SARS-CoV-2 infection. On the study more broadly: The input, bulk RNA from unsorted whole blood, was sequenced, and chains were unpaired.

CDR3 size: 12 residues. V shed 1 base and J shed 4 bases, with 2 bases lying between them. Germline loops: CDR1 SEHNR, CDR2 FQNEAQ (reference sequence). Individual cDNA molecules were tagged with unique molecular identifiers, the study reported. One entry per CDR3 protein results from TCRdb running MiXCR on the 5' RACE reads. The data contain roughly 25,000 distinct CDR3 sequences, less than 6.5% of them singletons. Overall study findings and caveats: Matching with VDJdb favored anti-spike CD8 responses (missing private and CD4 specificities).

This clonotype is termed medium-sized. The antigen is undetermined. The source material was whole blood. This sequence joins TRBV7-9 and TRBJ1-5; no clear D. This clonotype was sampled from an adult who was a healthcare worker with PCR-confirmed SARS-CoV-2 infection or an uninfected control (not recorded which). CDR3 DNA sequence: TGTGCCAGCAGCTTAGAGAATCAGCCCCAGCATTTT. It yields the protein CASSLENQPQHF.